Listed below are T cell receptor beta chains from one sample, sequenced in a study of blood T cell repertoires in COVID-19. TCRdb's copy holds only in-frame clones and misses some; the assay was immunoSEQ multiplex PCR. The profile shows 45,000 to 55,000 clones, 90% of them singletons. Sequencing was done on a sample of peripheral blood. These TCRs come from a woman aged 40 to 49 with active COVID-19. Both conserved end residues are trimmed from each CDR3. Only part of the rows carry a size: once, few, many, or a class if the clone is expanded.

J	size	V	CDR3
TRBJ2-7	-	TRBV27	ASSPWDTALEQY
TRBJ2-1	-	TRBV7-9	ASSVSGGTYNEQF
TRBJ1-1	-	TRBV9	ASSVDVGGTEAF
TRBJ2-3	-	TRBV5-4	ASSSRQATDTQY
TRBJ2-5	-	TRBV2	ASSEIPTSGGAETQY
TRBJ1-5	-	TRBV19	ASSPFHTRSNQPQH
TRBJ2-7	-	TRBV11-3	ASSLQRRGEQY
TRBJ1-1	-	TRBV2	ASSDGTGGWEAF
TRBJ1-2	-	TRBV21-1	ASSVRDRRYYGYT
TRBJ1-2	-	TRBV7-9	ASSLLRDRGF
TRBJ1-1	-	TRBV14	ASSLLPGQGTAEEAF
TRBJ1-3	-	TRBV11-3	ASSPRGGDSGNTIY
TRBJ1-4	-	TRBV7-9	ASSLATLGTGDNEKLF
TRBJ1-4	-	TRBV6-6	ASYSASHEKLF
TRBJ1-2	-	TRBV19	ASSMDSNGYT
TRBJ2-2	-	TRBV6-6	ASSLISTGELF
TRBJ1-1	-	TRBV7-6	ASSFGTGGEGTEAF
TRBJ2-3	-	TRBV4-1	ASSQDQKRTSGVPDTQY
TRBJ2-2	-	TRBV6-6	ASSYTDSANTGELF
TRBJ2-7	once	TRBV6-1	ASSELSGSYEQY
TRBJ2-7	-	TRBV7-9	ASSLPGQLSYEQY
TRBJ1-1	-	TRBV7-8	ASSSGQMNTEAF
TRBJ1-4	few	TRBV7-9	ASSPDGGRIEKLF
TRBJ1-1	-	TRBV12-5	ASVQGRNTEAF
TRBJ1-1	-	TRBV9	ASSEGQNTEAF
TRBJ1-2	-	TRBV4-3	ASSQPTGAGGYT
TRBJ1-1	-	TRBV6-5	ASSTARGGATEAF
TRBJ2-5	-	TRBV7-2	ASSFGGWEQETQY
TRBJ1-3	once	TRBV7-2	ASSLVAGSQGTIY
TRBJ2-7	-	TRBV7-2	ASSSRSGVEYEQY
TRBJ2-3	-	TRBV6-5	ASSSRLSSTDTQY
TRBJ2-7	-	TRBV12-3/TRBV12-4	ASSFKTGSEQY
TRBJ2-4	-	TRBV15	ATSAGVDIQY
TRBJ2-5	-	TRBV10-3	AIGTEGFQETQY
TRBJ2-1	-	TRBV11-3	ASSLGASGNEQF
TRBJ1-4	-	TRBV2	ASSEGTGGEKLF
TRBJ2-3	-	TRBV2	ASTPDRFEVTQY
TRBJ1-2	-	TRBV11-3	ASSQRGGNYGYT
TRBJ2-3	-	TRBV19	ASSILVAGGANTQY
TRBJ1-1	-	TRBV12-3/TRBV12-4	ASSPSTEEAF
TRBJ2-7	-	TRBV9	ASSPWTGSYEQY
TRBJ1-2	-	TRBV19	ASSLGQGNYGYT
TRBJ1-6	-	TRBV5-1	ASSPGQGATGNSPLH
TRBJ1-5	once	TRBV5-8	ASSLGTGSNQPQH
TRBJ1-1	-	TRBV18	ASSPRGANTEAF
TRBJ2-3	once	TRBV25-1	ASSWGGLADTQY
TRBJ1-3	-	TRBV5-4	ASSSSSRKLGNTIY
TRBJ2-2	-	TRBV7-8	ASSLGPGRTGELF
TRBJ2-1	once	TRBV11-3	ASSLRAGGNPYNEQF
TRBJ2-3	-	TRBV7-9	ASSLLSGGSTDTQY
TRBJ1-1	few	TRBV4-2	ASSLTGERTEAF
TRBJ1-1	once	TRBV7-9	ASSLARETTEAF